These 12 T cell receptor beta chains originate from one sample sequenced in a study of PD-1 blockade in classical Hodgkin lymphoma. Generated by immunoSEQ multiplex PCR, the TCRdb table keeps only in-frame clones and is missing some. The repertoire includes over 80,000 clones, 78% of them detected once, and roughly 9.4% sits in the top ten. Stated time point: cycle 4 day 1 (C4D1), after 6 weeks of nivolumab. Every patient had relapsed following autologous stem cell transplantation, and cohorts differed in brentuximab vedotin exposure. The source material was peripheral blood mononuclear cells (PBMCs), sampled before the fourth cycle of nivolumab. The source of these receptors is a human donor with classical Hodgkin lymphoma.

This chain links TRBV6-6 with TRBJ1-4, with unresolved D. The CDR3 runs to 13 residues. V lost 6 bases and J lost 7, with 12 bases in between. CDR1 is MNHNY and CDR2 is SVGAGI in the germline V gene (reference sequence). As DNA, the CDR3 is TGTGCCAGCAGATTCTTAGTTTCTGAAAAACTGTTTTTT. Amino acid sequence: CASRFLVSEKLFF.

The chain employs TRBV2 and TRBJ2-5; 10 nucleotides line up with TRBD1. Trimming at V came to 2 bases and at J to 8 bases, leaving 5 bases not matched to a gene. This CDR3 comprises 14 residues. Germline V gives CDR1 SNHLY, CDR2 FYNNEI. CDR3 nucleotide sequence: TGTGCCAGCAGTGAAACCCGGACAGGGGGAACCCAGTACTTC. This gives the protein CASSETRTGGTQYF.

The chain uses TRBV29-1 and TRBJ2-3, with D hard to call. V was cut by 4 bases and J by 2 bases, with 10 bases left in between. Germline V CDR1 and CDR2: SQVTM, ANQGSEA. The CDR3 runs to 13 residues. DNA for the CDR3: TGCAGCGTTGCCGGTCGTATCACAGATACGCAGTATTTT. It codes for CSVAGRITDTQYF.

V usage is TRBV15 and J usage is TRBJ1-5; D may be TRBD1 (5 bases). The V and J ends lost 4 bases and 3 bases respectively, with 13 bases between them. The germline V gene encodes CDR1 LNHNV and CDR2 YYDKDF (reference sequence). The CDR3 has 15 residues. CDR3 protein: CATSKGVGVNQPQHF. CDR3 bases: TGTGCCACCAGCAAAGGAGTAGGGGTCAATCAGCCCCAGCATTTT. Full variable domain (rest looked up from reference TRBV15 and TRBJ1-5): DAMVIQNPRYQVTQFGKPVTLSCSQTLNHNVMYWYQQKSSQAPKLLFHYYDKDFNNEADTPDNFQSRRPNTSFCFLDIRSPGLGDTAMYLCATSKGVGVNQPQHFGDGTRLSIL.

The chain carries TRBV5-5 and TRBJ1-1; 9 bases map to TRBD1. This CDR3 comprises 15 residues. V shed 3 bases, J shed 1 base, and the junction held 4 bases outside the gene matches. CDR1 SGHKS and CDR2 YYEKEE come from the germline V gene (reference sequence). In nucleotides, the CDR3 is TGTGCCAGCAGCTCGGGGACAGGGCGGAACACTGAAGCTTTCTTT. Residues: CASSSGTGRNTEAFF.

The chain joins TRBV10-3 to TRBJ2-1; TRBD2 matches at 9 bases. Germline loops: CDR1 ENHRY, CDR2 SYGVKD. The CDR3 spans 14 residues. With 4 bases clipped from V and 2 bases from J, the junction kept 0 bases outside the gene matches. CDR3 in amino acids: CAISVAGAYNEQFF. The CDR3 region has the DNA TGTGCCATCAGTGTAGCGGGAGCCTACAATGAGCAGTTCTTC.

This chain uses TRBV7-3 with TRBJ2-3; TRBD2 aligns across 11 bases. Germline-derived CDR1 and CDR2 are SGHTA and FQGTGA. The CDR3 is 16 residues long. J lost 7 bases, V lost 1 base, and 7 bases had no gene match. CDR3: CASSLSSGGAQNTQYF. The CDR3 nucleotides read TGTGCCAGCAGCTTAAGTAGCGGGGGGGCCCAGAATACGCAGTATTTT.

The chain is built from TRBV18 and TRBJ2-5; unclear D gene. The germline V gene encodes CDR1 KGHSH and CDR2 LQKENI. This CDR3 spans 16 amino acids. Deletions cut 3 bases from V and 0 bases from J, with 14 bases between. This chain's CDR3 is CASSPPGKPYQETQYF. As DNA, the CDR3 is TGTGCCAGCTCACCTCCCGGAAAGCCGTACCAAGAGACCCAGTACTTC.

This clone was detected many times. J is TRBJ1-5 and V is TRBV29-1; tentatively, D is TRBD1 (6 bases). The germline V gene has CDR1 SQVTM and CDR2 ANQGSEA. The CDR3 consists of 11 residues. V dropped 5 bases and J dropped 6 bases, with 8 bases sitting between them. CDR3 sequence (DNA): TGCAGCGTTCAGGGGCCTCAGCCCCAGCATTTT. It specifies CSVQGPQPQHF.

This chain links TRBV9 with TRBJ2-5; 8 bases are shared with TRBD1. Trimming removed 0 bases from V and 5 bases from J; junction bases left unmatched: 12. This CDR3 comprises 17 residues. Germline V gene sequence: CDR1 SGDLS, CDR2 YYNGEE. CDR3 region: CASSVAVGQGVGETQYF. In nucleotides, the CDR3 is TGTGCCAGCAGCGTAGCTGTTGGACAGGGAGTGGGGGAGACCCAGTACTTC.

DNA of the CDR3: TGTGCCAGCAGCCAGGGGACTAGCGGACCCTACGAGCAGTACTTC. As protein: CASSQGTSGPYEQYF. This chain uses TRBV7-6 with TRBJ2-7, with TRBD2 identical over 11 bases. V lost 5 bases to trimming and J lost 2 bases; unmatched junction nucleotides: 5. The CDR3 contains 15 residues. Germline lookup yields CDR1 SGHVS and CDR2 FNYEAQ.

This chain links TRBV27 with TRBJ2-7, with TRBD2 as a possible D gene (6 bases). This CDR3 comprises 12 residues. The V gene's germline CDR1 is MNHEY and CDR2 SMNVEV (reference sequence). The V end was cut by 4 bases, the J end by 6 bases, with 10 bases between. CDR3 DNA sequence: TGTGCCAGCAGTTCCCGACTAGGCGAGCAGTACTTC. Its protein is CASSSRLGEQYF.